This T cell receptor beta chain emerged from a study of T cell responses to AZD1222 COVID-19 vaccine. The repertoire was sequenced with immunoSEQ multiplex PCR; TCRdb's copy has only in-frame clones and lacks some. The sample has 120,000 to 150,000 clones, about 93% seen once. The germline V gene encodes CDR1 SGHRS and CDR2 YFSETQ. V shed 3 bases, J shed 6 bases, and the junction held 6 bases outside the gene matches. This CDR3 comprises 14 residues. The chain couples TRBV5-1 to TRBJ2-1, with TRBD1 matching 7 bases. This TCR was recovered from an adult in good health. Sequences were derived from peripheral blood, sampled on day 0 of AZD1222 vaccination. CDR3 sequence: CASSWGQTLNEQFF. The CDR3 region has the DNA TGCGCCAGCAGCTGGGGACAGACTCTCAATGAGCAGTTCTTC.